The present T cell receptor (beta chain) was sequenced within a study of PD-L1 blockade in urothelial cancer. Overall study context: In the patient group, most of the roughly 30 were males with bladder-origin urothelial cancer. Once treatment had started, blood was analyzed at 3 weeks (second dose) and again at 6 weeks. T cells numbered a median of roughly 150,000 in the blood samples. Prior regimens of chemotherapy numbered 0 to 3 per patient.

Sequencing was performed with immunoSEQ multiplex PCR; in TCRdb, only in-frame clones are kept and a portion is missing. The sample contains some 45,000 clones, about 91% of which appear only once. V lost 3 bases, J lost 6 bases, and 6 bases lay in between. This CDR3 spans 12 amino acids. CDR1 and CDR2 from the germline V gene are SGHTA and FQGNSA. The source is a man aged 80 or over with urothelial cancer. The V call is TRBV7-2, the J call TRBJ1-3; D is ambiguous. Specimen: PBMCs, collected around atezolizumab (anti-PD-L1) treatment. The CDR3 DNA reads as TGTGCCAGCAGCTTTTTAGAAAACACCATATATTTT. This encodes CASSFLENTIYF.